These T cell receptor beta chains were read from a single sample in a study of T cell clonotyping in hematopoietic cell transplantation. The table came from immunoSEQ multiplex PCR; TCRdb's copy has only in-frame clones and leaves some out. The table records about 50,000 clones, 86% of them present only once. The sequences come from peripheral blood mononuclear cells, collected before stem cell transplant. The receptors were gathered from a man aged 60 to 75 with biphenotypic leukemia. Some clones in this sample may be carry-over from other donors' samples. Both conserved end residues are part of each CDR3. The D gene is left open where the match is weak. Clone sizes are given selectively: once, few, many, or a class where the clone is expanded.

d_call	clone_size	v_call	j_call	cdr3_nt	cdr3_aa
-	once	TRBV14	TRBJ1-1	TGTGCCAGCAGCCAAGAGACTGAAGCTTTCTTT	CASSQETEAFF
-	-	TRBV6-1	TRBJ1-1	TGTGCCAGCAGTGATGTTATGAACACTGAAGCTTTCTTT	CASSDVMNTEAFF
-	once	TRBV5-1	TRBJ2-3	TGCGCCAGCAGCTTGGTAGGAGAGTCAGATACGCAGTATTTT	CASSLVGESDTQYF
-	-	TRBV5-1	TRBJ2-1	TGCGCCAGCAGGACGGCCGGGTCCCTACGTAATGAGCAGTTCTTC	CASRTAGSLRNEQFF
-	-	TRBV10-3	TRBJ1-2	TGTGCCATCAGCGTCCCCCGGGCGCGCGGCTACACCTTC	CAISVPRARGYTF
-	-	TRBV30	TRBJ1-5	TGTGCCTGGAGTGTACAAACTTCGCAGCCCCAGCATTTT	CAWSVQTSQPQHF
TRBD1	-	TRBV5-1	TRBJ2-7	TGCGCCAGCAGCTTGAGCAGGGGGCAGGAGCAGTACTTC	CASSLSRGQEQYF
-	-	TRBV28	TRBJ2-2	TGTGCCAGCACGAGCGGACGAAACACCGGGGAGCTGTTTTTT	CASTSGRNTGELFF
TRBD1	once	TRBV7-9	TRBJ2-1	TGTGCCAGCAGTTTAGGGGACAGCTCCTACAATGAGCAGTTCTTC	CASSLGDSSYNEQFF
-	once	TRBV7-9	TRBJ1-1	TGTGCCAGCAGCCCTCAAAGCACTGAAGCTTTCTTT	CASSPQSTEAFF
-	-	TRBV14	TRBJ1-1	TGTGCCAGCAGCCAGTTGGGAGGGTACACTGAAGCTTTCTTT	CASSQLGGYTEAFF
-	-	TRBV4-2	TRBJ1-2	TGTGCCAGCAGCCAAGATCCGGGTACCGTAGCTAACTATGGCTACACCTTC	CASSQDPGTVANYGYTF
TRBD2	-	TRBV19	TRBJ2-2	TGTGCCAGTACCTCAGTAGGTTGGACTAGCATCACCGGGGAGCTGTTTTTT	CASTSVGWTSITGELFF
-	-	TRBV4-3	TRBJ2-1	TGCGCCAGCAGCCAAGATCGGGCCTACAATGAGCAGTTCTTC	CASSQDRAYNEQFF
-	-	TRBV6-1	TRBJ2-7	TGTGCCAGCATAAGGACAGAGACCTACGAGCAGTACTTC	CASIRTETYEQYF
-	-	TRBV6-1	TRBJ2-7	TGTGCCAGCAGTGCCAATGAGCGGAGGTCCGCCTACGAGCAGTACTTC	CASSANERRSAYEQYF
-	-	TRBV9	TRBJ2-7	TGTGCCAGCAGCCCAATGGGAGGTTTCCACTCCTACGAGCAGTACTTC	CASSPMGGFHSYEQYF
-	-	TRBV5-6	TRBJ2-7	TGTGCCAGCAGCTTGGCCGCAGCAGACTACGAGCAGTACTTC	CASSLAAADYEQYF
-	-	TRBV29-1	TRBJ1-1	TGCAGCGTGGATGGGGGGGCCCACGATTTCTTT	CSVDGGAHDFF
TRBD1	few	TRBV6-1	TRBJ2-7	TGTGCCAGCAGTGCATCCCGGGACAGCGGCTACGAGCAGTACTTC	CASSASRDSGYEQYF
-	-	TRBV28	TRBJ1-1	TGTGCCAGCAGTTTAGGGAACACTGAAGCTTTCTTT	CASSLGNTEAFF
-	once	TRBV28	TRBJ1-2	TGTGCCAGCAGGCTTAACTATGGCTACACCTTC	CASRLNYGYTF
-	-	TRBV9	TRBJ1-4	TGTGCCAGCAGCGTATCAGGGGATGGGGAAAAACTGTTTTTT	CASSVSGDGEKLFF
-	-	TRBV2	TRBJ1-1	TGTGCCAGCAGTGAACTCAGGGAAGTGGTTACTGAAGCTTTCTTT	CASSELREVVTEAFF
-	once	TRBV4-2	TRBJ2-1	TGTGCCAGCAGCCAACGACTTGGCAATGAGCAGTTCTTC	CASSQRLGNEQFF
-	-	TRBV28	TRBJ1-5	TGTGCCAGCAGTCCCCCAAACAGGGATGGGCAGCCCCAGCATTTT	CASSPPNRDGQPQHF
TRBD1	-	TRBV4-1	TRBJ1-5	TGCGCCAGCAGCCAAGAAGGGGGCGGTCAGCCCCAGCATTTT	CASSQEGGGQPQHF
-	-	TRBV27	TRBJ1-1	TGTGCCAGCAGTAGAGCGGGGAGCGGGAACACTGAAGCTTTCTTT	CASSRAGSGNTEAFF
TRBD2	-	TRBV5-6	TRBJ2-7	TGTGCCAGCAGCCGGGGACTAGCGGCGTACGAGCAGTACTTC	CASSRGLAAYEQYF
-	-	TRBV7-9	TRBJ2-7	TGTGCCAGCAGCTTCTTAGACCGAACGAAGGGCGAGCAGTACTTC	CASSFLDRTKGEQYF
TRBD1	-	TRBV4-1	TRBJ1-3	TGCGCCAGCAGCCAAGATATAGACAGGGCCTCTGGAAACACCATATATTTT	CASSQDIDRASGNTIYF
-	-	TRBV27	TRBJ1-1	TGTGCCAGCAGAGGGACGGTGAACACTGAAGCTTTCTTT	CASRGTVNTEAFF
TRBD1	-	TRBV6-5	TRBJ2-7	TGTGCCAGCAGTTCATCTGGACAGGGCCGGTACGAGCAGTACTTC	CASSSSGQGRYEQYF
-	once	TRBV6-6	TRBJ1-1	TGTGCCAGCAGTTACTCCCGGCAAGGCACTGAAGCTTTCTTT	CASSYSRQGTEAFF
-	-	TRBV30	TRBJ1-2	TGTGCCTGGGGGGGGGTGCGAGGGCGAGGCTACACCTTC	CAWGGVRGRGYTF
-	-	TRBV19	TRBJ1-2	TGTGCCAGTTCTTTGGCGAGAGGGGTAACGGGCGGCTACACCTTC	CASSLARGVTGGYTF
-	-	TRBV4-1	TRBJ1-2	TGCGCCAGCAGCCCTGAGGGAAACAGCGTTGTGTATGGCTACACCTTC	CASSPEGNSVVYGYTF
-	-	TRBV2	TRBJ1-1	TGTGCCAGCAGCTCGGAGAGGAACACTGAAGCTTTCTTT	CASSSERNTEAFF
TRBD2	-	TRBV2	TRBJ2-7	TGTGCCAGCAAGTGGGGCGGGGGACCCTACGAGCAGTACTTC	CASKWGGGPYEQYF
-	-	TRBV27	TRBJ1-2	TGTGCCAGCAGGGGTCCCTATGGCTACACCTTC	CASRGPYGYTF
TRBD2	-	TRBV30	TRBJ2-2	TGTGCCTGGAAGGGGACTAGTCCCGGGGAGCTGTTTTTT	CAWKGTSPGELFF
TRBD2	-	TRBV7-8	TRBJ2-2	TGTGCCAGCAGCTTAGCAGGGGGACTAGCTAGGAACACCGGGGAGCTGTTTTTT	CASSLAGGLARNTGELFF